Following are 18 T cell receptor beta chains from one sample sequenced in a study of PD-L1 blockade in urothelial cancer. Some clones are missing from TCRdb's copy, which holds only in-frame ones; the method was immunoSEQ multiplex PCR. Of fewer than 50,000 clones in the sample, 79% were seen once. Documented time point: pretreatment peripheral blood. The sample consisted of PBMCs, taken around atezolizumab (anti-PD-L1) treatment. The origin of the receptors is a man between 65 and 85 years old with urothelial cancer.

The chain joins TRBV11-2 to TRBJ2-3; 7 bases align to TRBD1. Per the germline V gene, CDR1 is SGHAT and CDR2 is FQNNGV. This CDR3 region has 17 residues. Losses at the gene ends were 3 bases for V and 1 base for J; bases not matched to a gene: 10. CDR3 DNA sequence: TGTGCCAGCAGCTTGGGACAGAAATCTTTAGGCACAGATACGCAGTATTTT. Translated: CASSLGQKSLGTDTQYF.

The CDR3 DNA follows: TGTGCCAGCAGTGAAAGAGGAGGCAGGTGGGGTCCCGCTAACTATGGCTACACCTTC. It encodes CASSERGGRWGPANYGYTF. The gene calls are TRBV2 and TRBJ1-2; D uncertain. In germline, CDR1 is SNHLY, CDR2 FYNNEI. V lost 2 bases and J lost 0, with 22 bases in between. The CDR3 is 19 amino acids.

The genes are TRBV2 and TRBJ2-4; D not resolved. From germline, CDR1 is SNHLY and CDR2 FYNNEI. Trimming cost V 5 bases and J 1 base, with 9 bases left between them. This CDR3 contains 14 residues. CDR3 nucleotide sequence: TGTGCCAGCAGTCCTGACGGGGCCAAAAACATTCAGTACTTC. This translates into CASSPDGAKNIQYF.

This chain connects TRBV29-1 to TRBJ2-7; 8 nucleotides agree with TRBD1. The germline CDR1 and CDR2 sequences are SQVTM and ANQGSEA. The V gene end was trimmed by 3 bases and the J gene end by 1 base; junction bases not matched to a gene: 8. The CDR3 extends over 15 amino acids. CDR3 residues: CSVEGWGTGSYEQYF. The CDR3 coding sequence is TGCAGCGTTGAGGGGTGGGGGACAGGATCCTACGAGCAGTACTTC.

The chain couples TRBV13 to TRBJ1-5; D not resolved. This CDR3 comprises 16 residues. Trimming took 2 bases from V and 1 from J, leaving 12 bases between them. CDR1 PRHDT and CDR2 FYEKMQ come from the germline V gene (reference sequence). CDR3 region: CASSLKRSRSNQPQHF. CDR3 DNA: TGTGCCAGCAGCTTAAAGAGGAGTCGGAGCAATCAGCCCCAGCATTTT.

The CDR3 DNA is TGTGCCAGCAGTGGCAGGGTCCCGGGGGCTAATGAAAAACTGTTTTTT. Protein product: CASSGRVPGANEKLFF. The J gene is TRBJ1-4, the V gene TRBV2, with a possible D match to TRBD1 (5 bases). The CDR3 runs to 16 residues. CDR1 is SNHLY and CDR2 is FYNNEI in the germline V gene. Trimming shortened V by 4 bases and J by 3 bases, and 15 bases separated the two germline ends.

The rearrangement joins TRBV2 to TRBJ2-7, with TRBD2 matching 15 bases. CDR1 is SNHLY and CDR2 is FYNNEI in the germline V gene. V dropped 6 bases and J dropped 1; count of bases not matched to a gene: 7. This CDR3 has 17 residues. The CDR3 loop reads CASRAGTSGRTSYEQYF. CDR3 in DNA: TGTGCCAGCAGAGCCGGGACTAGCGGGAGGACGTCCTACGAGCAGTACTTC.

The chain couples TRBV9 to TRBJ2-5, with 7 positions matching TRBD1. The V gene's germline CDR1 is SGDLS and CDR2 YYNGEE. Trimming cost V 4 bases and J 2 bases; bases outside gene matches: 5. The CDR3 has 14 amino acids. The CDR3 spells CASSPRDRQETQYF. The CDR3 nucleotides are TGTGCCAGCAGCCCCCGGGACAGACAAGAGACCCAGTACTTC.

The chain carries TRBV7-9 and TRBJ1-2; 7 nucleotides match TRBD1. Looked up from germline, CDR1 is SEHNR and CDR2 is FQNEAQ (reference sequence). The CDR3 covers 17 residues. The V gene end was trimmed by 3 bases and the J gene end by 3 bases; junction bases not matched to a gene: 13. CDR3 amino acids: CASSLITRGPGDYGYTF. The CDR3 DNA is TGTGCCAGCAGCTTGATAACTAGGGGGCCAGGGGACTATGGCTACACCTTC.

The V gene is TRBV30, the J gene TRBJ1-2; tentatively, D is TRBD1 (6 bases). The germline V gene has CDR1 GTSNPN and CDR2 SVGIG (reference sequence). The CDR3 runs 15 residues. V was cut by 0 bases and J by 3 bases, with 14 bases left in between. Here the CDR3 reads CAWSVRGALYYGYTF. The CDR3, as DNA: TGTGCCTGGAGTGTACGGGGGGCGCTTTACTATGGCTACACCTTC.

This clone turned up a few times. A junction end diverges from the germline sequence, so it may reflect a read error. The genes are TRBV5-4 and TRBJ2-7; 10 bases line up with TRBD2. CDR1 and CDR2 (germline): SGHNT, YYREEE (reference sequence). The CDR3 spans 14 residues. The CDR3 sequence: CASSSPGLAELGHF. DNA of the CDR3: TGTGCCAGCAGCTCTCCTGGACTAGCGGAGCTAGGACACTTC. The complete variable domain, with remaining parts taken from reference TRBV5-4 and TRBJ2-7, reads ETGVTQSPTHLIKTRGQQVTLRCSSQSGHNTVSWYQQALGQGPQFIFQYYREEENGRGNFPPRFSGLQFPNYSSELNVNALELDDSALYLCASSSPGLAELGHFGPGTRLTVT.

In this sample, this clone turned up once. V is TRBV19 and J is TRBJ2-1, with 15 bases fitting TRBD2. Per germline, CDR1 LNHDA and CDR2 SQIVND (reference sequence). The ends lost 10 bases at V and 2 bases at J; junction bases unmatched: 12. There are 18 residues in the CDR3. CDR3 protein: CATATGLAGGRTYNEQFF. CDR3 coding DNA: TGTGCCACCGCCACCGGACTAGCGGGGGGGAGGACCTACAATGAGCAGTTCTTC.

The chain carries TRBV6-1 and TRBJ2-7, with 9 positions matching TRBD1. CDR1 and CDR2 (germline): MNHNS, SASEGT. CDR3 length: 14 residues. V lost 7 bases, J lost 1 base, and 5 bases stayed unmatched. CDR3 residues: CASTGQGQSYEQYF. The CDR3 DNA reads as TGTGCCAGCACCGGACAGGGGCAGTCCTACGAGCAGTACTTC.

The chain employs TRBV5-1 and TRBJ2-5, with 8 bases identical to TRBD2. V was clipped by 5 bases and J by 0 bases; unmatched bases: 3. CDR1 is SGHRS and CDR2 is YFSETQ in the germline V gene. The CDR3 runs to 14 residues. The CDR3 coding sequence is TGCGCCAGCAGACTAGCGGAGTACCAAGAGACCCAGTACTTC. Translating gives CASRLAEYQETQYF.

This sequence joins TRBV20-1 and TRBJ2-1; 8 positions agree with TRBD2. The CDR3 extends over 11 amino acids. Germline V gives CDR1 DFQATT, CDR2 SNEGSKA (reference sequence). V was clipped by 3 bases and J by 11 bases; unmatched bases: 3. The DNA of the CDR3 is TGCAGTGCTAGCCGGACTAGCAAGCAGTTCTTC. It specifies CSASRTSKQFF.

By share, this clone counts as medium-sized. The sample holds other DNA sequences that translate to the same CDR3. The genes are TRBV30 and TRBJ1-1, with 10 bases that match TRBD1. This CDR3 has 14 amino acids. J gave up 1 base and V 3 bases, and 2 bases lay outside the gene matches. Germline assignment: CDR1 GTSNPN and CDR2 SVGIG (reference sequence). The CDR3 coding sequence is TGTGCCTGGAGAGGACAGGGGGGGAACACTGAAGCTTTCTTT. Translated, it gives CAWRGQGGNTEAFF.

This chain joins TRBV10-3 and TRBJ2-2; 7 bases line up with TRBD1. The CDR3 covers 15 residues. V lost 7 bases, J lost 2 bases, and 7 bases stayed unmatched. Germline lookup yields CDR1 ENHRY and CDR2 SYGVKD. As DNA, the CDR3 is TGTGCCATCAAAGATGGGACAGTCAACACCGGGGAGCTGTTTTTT. Translating gives CAIKDGTVNTGELFF.

This chain uses TRBV7-8 with TRBJ2-7; 14 nucleotides agree with TRBD2. CDR1 and CDR2 from the germline V gene are SGHVS and FQNEAQ. The CDR3 spans 18 residues. V dropped 5 bases and J dropped 0; count of bases not matched to a gene: 9. In DNA form, the CDR3 reads TGTGCCAGCAGCCCCTACGGACTAGCGGGAGGCCACTCCTACGAGCAGTACTTC. Its translation is CASSPYGLAGGHSYEQYF.